Shown below are 11 T cell receptor beta chains from a single sample sequenced in a study of T cells in Graves' hyperthyroidism and ophthalmopathy. Template material for amplifying TCR beta CDR3 regions consisted of RNA transcripts. Initially, a first-round RT-PCR of the TCR CDR3 employed the HTBI primer set. TCRdb reanalysed the multiplex PCR reads using MiXCR and keeps one entry per CDR3 protein. This repertoire shows around 520,000 distinct CDR3 sequences, around 24% found once; its top ten account for 11%. The material sequenced was blood. The receptors here all came from a woman aged 30 to 39 with Graves' ophthalmopathy.

This clonotype occurred many times. The V and J genes are TRBV6-2 or TRBV6-3 and TRBJ2-7; a possible D gene is TRBD1 (7 bases). The V end was cut by 5 bases, the J end by 12 bases, with 20 bases between. Germline CDR1 reads MNHEY; CDR2 reads SVGEGT. The CDR3 totals 13 residues. This CDR3 reads CASSGDRLDWRYF. Written as DNA, the CDR3 is TGTGCCAGCAGTGGGGACAGACTAGATTGGCGGTACTTC.

This clonotype was detected only once. The CDR3 ends on some other residue instead of the conserved phenylalanine or tryptophan, so this is likely a read error. J is TRBJ1-3 and V is TRBV27, with D unclear. Germline loops: CDR1 MNHEY, CDR2 SMNVEV (reference sequence). This CDR3 is 15 amino acids long. CDR3 nucleotide sequence: TGTGCCAGCAGTCTATCAGTCGGCCCTGGAAACACCATATATGTT. Protein: CASSLSVGPGNTIYV.

The table lists this clonotype with a few counts. V usage is TRBV12-3 or TRBV12-4 and J usage is TRBJ1-3; a possible D gene is TRBD1 (6 bases). V was shortened by 9 bases and J by 6 bases, with 15 bases between the two germline ends. CDR3 length equals 13 residues. CDR3 sequence: CASQAQGLNTIYF. The CDR3 DNA follows: TGTGCCAGTCAGGCCCAGGGGCTAAACACCATATATTTT.

This clonotype was seen ten or more times. V gene TRBV12-3 or TRBV12-4 combines with J gene TRBJ2-7, with D perhaps TRBD1 (5 bases). The germline V and J ends were trimmed by 6 bases and 6 bases, with 15 bases remaining between them. The CDR3 has 13 amino acids. CDR3 residues: CASRDTHSSEQYF. CDR3 sequence (DNA): TGTGCCAGCAGGGACACTCATTCTTCCGAGCAGTACTTC.

This clonotype was seen many times. The chain combines TRBV29-1 with TRBJ1-2; D is unresolved. Germline assignment: CDR1 SQVTM and CDR2 ANQGSEA. Trimming left V 6 bases short and J 3 bases short, with 11 bases between. The CDR3 has 12 amino acids. The CDR3: CSVGDGDYGYTF. In DNA, the CDR3 is TGCAGCGTAGGTGACGGGGACTATGGCTACACCTTC.

This clonotype was observed many times. The rearrangement links TRBV2 to TRBJ1-2; D remains ambiguous. CDR3 length: 16 amino acids. Germline V gives CDR1 SNHLY, CDR2 FYNNEI. The germline V and J ends were trimmed by 7 bases and 4 bases, with 22 bases remaining between them. CDR3 loop: CASIQDRASIFYGYTF. Written as DNA, the CDR3 is TGTGCCAGCATCCAAGACCGAGCCTCGATATTCTATGGCTACACCTTC.

The genes are TRBV28 and TRBJ2-7, with 11 positions matching TRBD2. J gave up 5 bases and V 6 bases, and 9 bases lay outside the gene matches. The CDR3 runs 15 residues. Germline V gene sequence: CDR1 MDHEN, CDR2 SYDVKM. The CDR3 spells CASSSLAGGPHEQYF. DNA for the CDR3: TGTGCCAGCAGCTCCTTAGCGGGAGGGCCCCACGAGCAGTACTTC.

This clonotype was counted at least ten times. This rearrangement joins TRBV27 to TRBJ2-2; D unclear. The germline CDR1 and CDR2 sequences are MNHEY and SMNVEV (reference sequence). The CDR3 runs to 14 residues. Deletions cut 6 bases from V and 1 base from J, with 9 bases between. The CDR3 DNA reads as TGTGCCAGCAGCCGACAAATGAACACCGGGGAGCTGTTTTTT. It yields the protein CASSRQMNTGELFF.

This clonotype was observed many times. One junction end disagrees with the germline gene, perhaps due to a read error. V usage is TRBV7-3 and J usage is TRBJ1-1; D uncertain. This CDR3 is 15 amino acids long. Looked up from germline, CDR1 is SGHTA and CDR2 is FQGTGA. The CDR3 loop is CAGSPSGLRFTEAFF. CDR3 sequence (DNA): TGTGCCGGCAGCCCTTCGGGCTTGAGGTTCACTGAAGCTTTCTTT.

This clonotype was detected many times. This chain uses TRBV5-5 with TRBJ1-2; 7 nucleotides line up with TRBD1. V was clipped by 1 base and J by 7 bases; unmatched bases: 7. CDR1 is SGHKS and CDR2 is YYEKEE in the germline V gene (reference sequence). This CDR3 has 14 amino acids. CDR3 in amino acids: CASSLRQGLPGYTF. The CDR3 bases are TGTGCCAGCAGCTTGAGACAGGGCCTACCTGGCTACACCTTC.

This clonotype came up many times. The chain recombines TRBV6-1 with TRBJ1-2; a weak D match, TRBD1 (5 bases). Trimming cost V 8 bases and J 3 bases, with 16 bases left between them. The CDR3 is 14 residues long. Germline-derived CDR1 and CDR2 are MNHNS and SASEGT. CDR3 protein: CASFGAGGHYGYTF. CDR3 in DNA: TGTGCCAGCTTTGGCGCGGGGGGACACTATGGCTACACCTTC.